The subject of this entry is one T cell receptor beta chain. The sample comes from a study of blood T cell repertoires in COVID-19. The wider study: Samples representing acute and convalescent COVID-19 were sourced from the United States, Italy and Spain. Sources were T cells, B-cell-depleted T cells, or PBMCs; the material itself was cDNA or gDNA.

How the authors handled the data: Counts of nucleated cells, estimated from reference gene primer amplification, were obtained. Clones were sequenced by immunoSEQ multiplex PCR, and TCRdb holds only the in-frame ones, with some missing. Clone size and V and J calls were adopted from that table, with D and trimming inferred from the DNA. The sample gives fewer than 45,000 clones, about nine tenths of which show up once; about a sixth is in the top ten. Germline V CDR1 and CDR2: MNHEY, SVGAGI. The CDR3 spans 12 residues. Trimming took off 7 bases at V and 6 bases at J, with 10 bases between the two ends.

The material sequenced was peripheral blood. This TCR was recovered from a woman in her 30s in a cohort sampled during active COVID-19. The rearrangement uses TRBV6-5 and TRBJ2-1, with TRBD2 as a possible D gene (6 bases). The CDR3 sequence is CASTTGVNEQFF. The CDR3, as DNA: TGTGCCAGCACCACGGGGGTCAATGAGCAGTTCTTC.